The rows below give T cell receptor beta chains drawn from one sample of a study of cytomegalovirus exposure and HLA in healthy donors. Libraries were prepared by immunoSEQ multiplex PCR; TCRdb keeps only in-frame clonotypes and omits some of them. The profile shows over 150,000 clones, 60% to 85% of them singletons. Material: PBMCs. All receptors come from a woman in her 40s in good health and CMV-seronegative. CDR3s include the opening cysteine and the closing phenylalanine or tryptophan. The D gene is left open where the match is weak. Size is omitted from some rows. Given values are once, few, many or a class for expanded clones.

TRBD1	TRBV18	TRBJ1-2	15	once	TGTGCCAGCTCACCGTTAGACAGGGGAGGCTATGGCTACACCTTC	CASSPLDRGGYGYTF
TRBD1	TRBV5-1	TRBJ2-7	14	-	TGCGCCAGCAGCACCAGGACAGGATCCTACGAGCAGTACTTC	CASSTRTGSYEQYF
-	TRBV29-1	TRBJ2-1	13	few	TGCAGCGTCCACACTTTGGAGGGTTATGAGCAGTTCTTC	CSVHTLEGYEQFF
-	TRBV5-1	TRBJ1-4	16	-	TGCGCCAGCAGCTTGGTTGGCGGAGCAACTAATGAAAAACTGTTTTTT	CASSLVGGATNEKLFF
-	TRBV6-5	TRBJ2-2	13	-	TGTGCCAGCACCGCCAGGGGAACCGGGGAGCTGTTTTTT	CASTARGTGELFF
-	TRBV7-9	TRBJ2-3	15	-	TGTGCCAGCACCGTACAGGTGGGGCCTGCAGATACGCAGTATTTT	CASTVQVGPADTQYF
-	TRBV6-5	TRBJ2-7	13	-	TGTGCCAGCAGTCCATTTGACAGGTACGAGCAGTACTTC	CASSPFDRYEQYF
-	TRBV19	TRBJ2-7	12	-	TGTGCCAGTAGTACAGGATCATACGAGCAGTACTTC	CASSTGSYEQYF
TRBD1	TRBV4-1	TRBJ2-7	18	-	TGCGCCAGCAGCCAACGTTTTAGGGACAGGGGGCGGTCCTACGAGCAGTACTTC	CASSQRFRDRGRSYEQYF
-	TRBV5-4	TRBJ1-2	15	-	TGTGCCAGCAGCCCGACGGGACACCTTAACTATGGCTACACCTTC	CASSPTGHLNYGYTF
-	TRBV6-4	TRBJ1-1	15	once	TGTGCCAGCAAAAGTCAACCGCGGGCGAACACTGAAGCTTTCTTT	CASKSQPRANTEAFF
-	TRBV10-3	TRBJ1-1	15	few	TGTGCCATCAGTGAAGGTGTAGGGAGCAACACTGAAGCTTTCTTT	CAISEGVGSNTEAFF
TRBD2	TRBV13	TRBJ2-2	16	-	TGTGCCAGCAGCTTAGTCGGGAGGTCTGAAACCGGGGAGCTGTTTTTT	CASSLVGRSETGELFF
TRBD2	TRBV19	TRBJ2-3	16	-	TGTGCCAGTAGTCTCGGACTAGCGGGGGACGGGGATACGCAGTATTTT	CASSLGLAGDGDTQYF
TRBD1	TRBV6-6	TRBJ2-7	14	once	TGTGCCAGCAGTCGGGGACAGGGGTCCTACGAGCAGTACTTC	CASSRGQGSYEQYF
-	TRBV9	TRBJ2-1	18	few	TGTGCCAGCAGCGTAGCCGCCTGGGGGCAGGTATCCTACAATGAGCAGTTCTTC	CASSVAAWGQVSYNEQFF
TRBD2	TRBV7-9	TRBJ2-2	16	-	TGTGCCAGCAGCTTACTAGCGGGGGATGACACCGGGGAGCTGTTTTTT	CASSLLAGDDTGELFF
-	TRBV5-1	TRBJ1-2	11	-	TGCGCCAGCAGCTTGGGGCAGGGCTACACCTTC	CASSLGQGYTF
TRBD1	TRBV6-5	TRBJ1-2	13	-	TGTGCCAGCAGTAAGGGACAGTCCTATGGCTACACCTTC	CASSKGQSYGYTF
TRBD2	TRBV6-1	TRBJ2-7	14	-	TGTGCCAGCAGCCACTTGCGGGGGACCTACGAGCAGTACTTC	CASSHLRGTYEQYF
TRBD2	TRBV5-4	TRBJ2-3	18	-	TGTGCCAGCAGCCCTGGACTAGCGGGGGTCCCCCGGGGGGATACGCAGTATTTT	CASSPGLAGVPRGDTQYF
TRBD2	TRBV5-1	TRBJ2-3	16	-	TGCGCCAGCAGCTCCATACTAGCGGGGGGCACAGATACGCAGTATTTT	CASSSILAGGTDTQYF
-	TRBV27	TRBJ1-5	16	-	TGTGCCTTGGAGGGCCCGGACTTCCGAGGGGATCAGCCCCAGCATTTT	CALEGPDFRGDQPQHF
TRBD1	TRBV30	TRBJ1-1	14	-	TGTGCCTGGAGGGCCGGGACAGGGTGGACTGAAGCTTTCTTT	CAWRAGTGWTEAFF
-	TRBV6-5	TRBJ2-7	14	-	TGTGCCAGCAGTTACTCCTATTACGGGTACGAGCAGTACTTC	CASSYSYYGYEQYF
-	TRBV5-1	TRBJ2-2	16	-	TGCGCCAGCAGCTGGAGGGCCAGCGCGAACACCGGGGAGCTGTTTTTT	CASSWRASANTGELFF
-	TRBV27	TRBJ2-1	16	-	TGTGCCAGCAATCATCGGGACGGGGGCTCCTACAATGAGCAGTTCTTC	CASNHRDGGSYNEQFF
TRBD2	TRBV10-1	TRBJ2-7	13	-	TGCGCCAGCAGTGAGCGGGGGGGCTACGAGCAGTACTTC	CASSERGGYEQYF
-	TRBV5-1	TRBJ2-3	16	-	TGCGCCAGCAGCTATCAGGGTTCCCCTAGCACAGATACGCAGTATTTT	CASSYQGSPSTDTQYF
-	TRBV9	TRBJ2-7	14	once	TGTGCCAGCAGCGTAGAACAGGGGAGGAGCGAGCAGTACTTC	CASSVEQGRSEQYF
-	TRBV7-2	TRBJ1-3	15	-	TGTGCCAGCAGCTCTTTGGACAGATCGGGAAACACCATATATTTT	CASSSLDRSGNTIYF
TRBD1	TRBV6-1	TRBJ1-5	17	-	TGTGCCAGCAGTGAATGGGACAGAGGGAACATCAATCAGCCCCAGCATTTT	CASSEWDRGNINQPQHF
-	TRBV29-1	TRBJ1-2	13	-	TGCAGCGCCGGCGAGGCGGGAAACTATGGCTACACCTTC	CSAGEAGNYGYTF
-	TRBV6-5	TRBJ2-1	15	-	TGTGCTAGCAGTACAATGTATAACTCCTACAATGAGCAGTTCTTC	CASSTMYNSYNEQFF
-	TRBV4-1	TRBJ2-3	16	-	TGCGCCAGCAGCCAAGAACAGGGGTATGGAGGGGATACGCAGTATTTT	CASSQEQGYGGDTQYF
TRBD1	TRBV28	TRBJ1-1	13	-	TGTGCCAGCAGTTTCCCAGGGGGGACTGAAGCTTTCTTT	CASSFPGGTEAFF
-	TRBV19	TRBJ2-3	15	few	TGTGCCAGTAGTATAGTAGGGGGAGGCACAGATACGCAGTATTTT	CASSIVGGGTDTQYF
TRBD2	TRBV25-1	TRBJ2-3	14	-	TGTGCCAGCAGTCAAAGCGGGGGGGCCTCTCCGCAGTATTTT	CASSQSGGASPQYF
-	TRBV10-3	TRBJ2-5	13	-	TGTGCCATCAGTGAGTCAGCGCGAGAGACCCAGTACTTC	CAISESARETQYF
TRBD2	TRBV7-7	TRBJ2-3	14	-	TGTGCTAGCAGCTCCCTAGCGGGAGGAGATACGCAGTATTTT	CASSSLAGGDTQYF
TRBD1	TRBV27	TRBJ2-7	15	once	TGTGCCAGCAGAGACCGGGACAGGGACTCCTACGAGCAGTACTTC	CASRDRDRDSYEQYF
TRBD1	TRBV27	TRBJ2-2	16	-	TGTGCCAGCAGCAAACAAGGGACAGGAAACACCGGGGAGCTGTTTTTT	CASSKQGTGNTGELFF
-	TRBV11-2	TRBJ2-7	15	-	TGTGCCAGCAGCCCCGGGAACATTGGAATACACGAGCAGTACTTC	CASSPGNIGIHEQYF
TRBD2	TRBV6-1	TRBJ2-7	15	-	TGTGCCAGCAGTGAAACTAGCGGGAGTTCCTACGAGCAGTACTTC	CASSETSGSSYEQYF
-	TRBV6-4	TRBJ1-2	13	-	TGTGCCAGCAGAGCCGCAGGGAACTATGGCTACACCTTC	CASRAAGNYGYTF
TRBD1	TRBV29-1	TRBJ1-4	13	-	TGCAGCGTTGAGTCGGGACAGAACGAAAAACTGTTTTTT	CSVESGQNEKLFF
-	TRBV2	TRBJ1-2	17	-	TGTGCCAGCAGTGAAAGTCCCTTGCCGACAGGTTCCTATGGCTACACCTTC	CASSESPLPTGSYGYTF
-	TRBV4-1	TRBJ1-5	14	-	TGCGCCAGCACCGAAGTGGCGGGCAATCAGCCCCAGCATTTT	CASTEVAGNQPQHF
-	TRBV6-1	TRBJ1-2	17	-	TGTGCCAGCAGTGATAATCTCGGGGGAGGAGTAGGCTATGGCTACACCTTC	CASSDNLGGGVGYGYTF
-	TRBV7-6	TRBJ2-7	13	once	TGTGCCAGCAGCTTTACAGGGAGAGACGAGCAGTACTTC	CASSFTGRDEQYF
-	TRBV13	TRBJ1-3	15	-	TGTGCCAGCAGCTCGCGGGGGGGTTCTGGAAACACCATATATTTT	CASSSRGGSGNTIYF
TRBD1	TRBV6-4	TRBJ2-7	13	-	TGTGCCAGCAGGGGGACAGGTGAGTACGAGCAGTACTTC	CASRGTGEYEQYF
-	TRBV10-1	TRBJ2-6	13	-	TGCGCCAGCAGCCAGTCTGGGGCCAACGTCCTGACTTTC	CASSQSGANVLTF
-	TRBV6-5	TRBJ2-7	14	few	TGTGCCAGCAGTGGAAGGGGGTCCTCCTACGAGCAGTACTTC	CASSGRGSSYEQYF
-	TRBV9	TRBJ2-7	13	-	TGTGCCAGCAGCGGGACTACTTGGGACGAGCAGTACTTC	CASSGTTWDEQYF
TRBD2	TRBV5-4	TRBJ2-1	15	-	TGTGCCAGCAGCCCCAGAGCGGGAGGTTTTAATGAGCAGTTCTTC	CASSPRAGGFNEQFF
-	TRBV2	TRBJ1-4	15	once	TGTGCCAGCAGTGCTTACAGCGGTGGGAGGGGAAAACTGTTTTTT	CASSAYSGGRGKLFF
-	TRBV5-1	TRBJ1-2	12	-	TGCGCCAGCAGGGGCGACGCGAGTGGCTACACCTTC	CASRGDASGYTF
TRBD1	TRBV5-4	TRBJ2-7	15	-	TGTGCCAGCAGTAAGGACAGGTCAAGCTCCTACGAGCAGTACTTC	CASSKDRSSSYEQYF
-	TRBV28	TRBJ1-1	15	-	TGTGCCAGCAGTTTACGGGGCAGCGGGCGGACTGAAGCTTTCTTT	CASSLRGSGRTEAFF